The next 12 T cell receptor beta chains were all read from a single sample in a study of T cells in Graves' hyperthyroidism and ophthalmopathy (dated by TCRdb to 2018 to 2020). The protocol used for the library was multiplex PCR. TCRdb names Illumina HiSeq 2000 as the instrument used. The TCR beta CDR3 regions were amplified from the RNA transcripts. The first round of RT-PCR for the TCR CDR3 was performed with the HTBI primer set and the Qiagen OneStep RT-PCR kit. TCRdb reran the public reads through fastp at Q25 and MiXCR, keeping productive beta chains. Rows are combined by CDR3 protein, so each entry shows the most common genes and DNA. This sample holds some 580,000 distinct CDR3 sequences; approximately 15% were observed only once. Around 3.3% of the sample rests with the top ten. Sequenced: blood. Receptors originate from a woman between 40 and 55 years old with Graves' ophthalmopathy.

This clonotype was counted at least ten times. The rearrangement links TRBV6-5 to TRBJ2-1; D is perhaps TRBD2 (6 bases). CDR1 and CDR2 (germline): MNHEY, SVGAGI. V was pared by 2 bases and J by 4 bases, with 12 bases between. The CDR3 extends over 15 amino acids. DNA of the CDR3: TGTGCCAGCAGTTACGGGCGGGACCTTTACAATGAGCAGTTCTTC. Residues: CASSYGRDLYNEQFF.

CDR3 sequence (DNA): TGTGCCTGGACCCTCGGACCGGACTACCACACAGATACGCAGTATTTT. Translated, it gives CAWTLGPDYHTDTQYF. J is TRBJ2-3 and V is TRBV30; tentative D call: TRBD2 (6 bases). V gave up 4 bases and J gave up 2 bases, with 19 bases separating them. This CDR3 contains 16 residues. CDR1 and CDR2 (germline): GTSNPN, SVGIG (reference sequence).

In the case of this clonotype: A much larger clone differs by one base, so this may be a read error. The V and J genes are TRBV6-2 or TRBV6-3 and TRBJ2-1; D remains ambiguous. The V end was cut by 4 bases, the J end by 9 bases, with 13 bases between. Germline V gene data show CDR1 as MNHEY and CDR2 as SVGEGT. The CDR3 runs 13 residues. The CDR3 DNA sequence: TGTGCCAGCAGTTCCCCCTGGGGTAGTGAGCAGTTCTTC. Translation gives CASSSPWGSEQFF.

This clonotype was detected only a few times. The V call is TRBV2, the J call TRBJ2-3; the D is unclear. V gave up 10 bases and J gave up 4 bases, with 15 bases separating them. CDR1 and CDR2 (germline): SNHLY, FYNNEI. This CDR3 is built from 13 residues. The CDR3 DNA follows: TGTGCCACCCACGGCGACCCGGCAGATACGCAGTATTTT. It encodes CATHGDPADTQYF.

This clonotype was counted between two and nine times. The chain has TRBV2 and TRBJ1-1, with D uncertain. The germline CDR1 and CDR2 sequences are SNHLY and FYNNEI. Trimming removed 5 bases from V and 8 bases from J, with 12 bases in between. CDR3 length: 12 residues. CDR3 in DNA: TGTGCCAGCAGTCCGACATATCTCGAAGCTTTCTTT. Protein product: CASSPTYLEAFF.

The rearrangement joins TRBV2 to TRBJ1-4, with D perhaps TRBD1 (6 bases). Germline V lookup: CDR1 SNHLY, CDR2 FYNNEI. V was trimmed by 5 bases and J by 4 bases, leaving 14 bases between them. The CDR3 is made up of 15 amino acids. This chain's CDR3 is CASSQMDSRNEKLFF. CDR3 coding DNA: TGTGCCAGCAGTCAAATGGACAGTCGTAATGAAAAACTGTTTTTT. The full variable domain, with the rest looked up from reference TRBV2 and TRBJ1-4, is EPEVTQTPSHQVTQMGQEVILRCVPISNHLYFYWYRQILGQKVEFLVSFYNNEISEKSEIFDDQFSVERPDGSNFTLKIRSTKLEDSAMYFCASSQMDSRNEKLFFGSGTQLSVL.

This clonotype was found many times. The chain recombines TRBV5-6 with TRBJ2-2, with 7 bases that match TRBD2. Germline CDR1 and CDR2: SGHDT and YYEEEE. The CDR3 loop spans 18 amino acids. The V gene end was trimmed by 3 bases and the J gene end by 0 bases; junction bases not matched to a gene: 11. For the CDR3, the DNA is TGTGCCAGCAGCTCCTTAGGAGCTAGCGGATCGAACACCGGGGAGCTGTTTTTT. Residues: CASSSLGASGSNTGELFF.

This clonotype was picked up many times. The chain has TRBV20-1 and TRBJ2-3, with D perhaps matching TRBD1 (5 bases). Trimming pared 6 bases from V and 6 bases from J, leaving 19 bases between. Germline V gene sequence: CDR1 DFQATT, CDR2 SNEGSKA (reference sequence). This CDR3 region has 14 residues. CDR3 sequence: CSAKIGRAADTQYF. CDR3 nucleotide sequence: TGCAGTGCGAAGATTGGCAGGGCGGCGGATACGCAGTATTTT.

Many counts were recorded for this clonotype. The rearrangement joins TRBV5-1 to TRBJ2-5, with D possibly being TRBD2 (6 bases). Deletions cut 0 bases from V and 4 bases from J, with 10 bases between. Germline V gene data show CDR1 as SGHRS and CDR2 as YFSETQ. The CDR3 has 14 amino acids. The CDR3, as DNA: TGCGCCAGCAGCTTGGAGGGCGGGGCAGAGACCCAGTACTTC. It is translated as CASSLEGGAETQYF.

The chain employs TRBV6-1 and TRBJ2-1; no definite D call. Between the trimmed V and J ends, which lost 6 bases and 9 bases, there was a span of 18 bases. Germline CDR1 and CDR2: MNHNS and SASEGT. The CDR3 extends over 14 amino acids. The CDR3: CASRRTLEFSEQFF. The CDR3 bases are TGTGCCAGCAGACGTACCTTGGAGTTCAGTGAGCAGTTCTTC.

A few counts support this clonotype. V gene TRBV11-2 combines with J gene TRBJ1-1, with D hard to call. Germline V lookup: CDR1 SGHAT, CDR2 FQNNGV. V was pared by 6 bases and J by 10 bases, with 15 bases between. This CDR3 contains 12 residues. CDR3 protein: CASSLDGIGAFF. Here the CDR3 DNA reads TGTGCCAGCAGTTTGGACGGTATAGGAGCTTTCTTT.

The sample holds many counts of this clonotype. The V gene is TRBV9, the J gene TRBJ2-7; 9 nucleotides agree with TRBD1. The CDR3 totals 14 residues. CDR1 SGDLS and CDR2 YYNGEE come from the germline V gene. V lost 3 bases, J lost 4 bases, and 5 bases stayed unmatched. This chain's CDR3 is CASSATGQGYEQYF. CDR3 in DNA: TGTGCCAGCAGCGCAACGGGACAGGGTTACGAGCAGTACTTC.